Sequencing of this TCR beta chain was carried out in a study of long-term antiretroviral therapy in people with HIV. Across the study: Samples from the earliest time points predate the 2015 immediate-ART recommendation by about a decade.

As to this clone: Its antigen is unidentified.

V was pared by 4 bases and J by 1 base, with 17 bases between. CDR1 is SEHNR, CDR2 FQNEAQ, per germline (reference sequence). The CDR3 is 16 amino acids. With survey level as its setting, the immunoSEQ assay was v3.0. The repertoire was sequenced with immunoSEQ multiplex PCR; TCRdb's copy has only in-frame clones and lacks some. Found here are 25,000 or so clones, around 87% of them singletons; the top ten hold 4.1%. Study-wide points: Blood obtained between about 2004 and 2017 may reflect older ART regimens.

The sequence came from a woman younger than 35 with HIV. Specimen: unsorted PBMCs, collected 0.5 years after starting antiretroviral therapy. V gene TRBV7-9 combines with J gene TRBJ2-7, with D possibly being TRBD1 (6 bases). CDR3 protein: CASSSQGDRTSYEQYF. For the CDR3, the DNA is TGTGCCAGCAGCTCACAAGGTGACAGGACATCCTACGAGCAGTACTTC.